This T cell receptor (beta chain) was profiled in a study of blood T cell repertoires in COVID-19. The method was immunoSEQ multiplex PCR; TCRdb's version includes in-frame clones alone and lacks a portion of them. The table has roughly 70,000 clones, around 91% seen once. This clonotype was obtained from a human donor in a cohort sampled during active COVID-19. The material sequenced was peripheral blood.

The chain's CDR3 is CASSLLNYGYTF. The CDR3 DNA reads TGTGCCAGCAGCTTACTTAACTATGGCTACACCTTC. The chain employs TRBV5-8 and TRBJ1-2; D is uncertain. The germline V and J ends were trimmed by 2 bases and 1 base, with 3 bases remaining between them. The CDR3 is 12 amino acids. Looked up from germline, CDR1 is SGHTS and CDR2 is YDEGEE. The full variable domain, its missing parts supplied by reference TRBV5-8 and TRBJ1-2, is EAGVTQSPTHLIKTRGQQATLRCSPISGHTSVYWYQQALGLGLQFLLWYDEGEERNRGNFPPRFSGRQFPNYSSELNVNALELEDSALYLCASSLLNYGYTFGSGTRLTVV.